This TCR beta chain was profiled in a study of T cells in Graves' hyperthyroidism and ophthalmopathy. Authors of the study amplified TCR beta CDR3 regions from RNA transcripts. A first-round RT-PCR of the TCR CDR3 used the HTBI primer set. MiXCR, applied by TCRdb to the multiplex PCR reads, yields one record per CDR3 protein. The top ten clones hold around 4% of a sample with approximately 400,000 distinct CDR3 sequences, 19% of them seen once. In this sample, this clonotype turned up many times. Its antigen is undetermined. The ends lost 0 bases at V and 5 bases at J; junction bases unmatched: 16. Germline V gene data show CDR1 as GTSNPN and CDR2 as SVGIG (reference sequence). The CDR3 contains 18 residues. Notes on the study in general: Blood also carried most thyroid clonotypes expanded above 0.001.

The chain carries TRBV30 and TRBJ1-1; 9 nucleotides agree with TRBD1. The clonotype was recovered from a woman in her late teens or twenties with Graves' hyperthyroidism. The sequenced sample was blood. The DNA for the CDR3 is TGTGCCTGGAGTGTATTGGGACTGGGGACAGGGCGTGGTACTGAAGCTTTCTTT. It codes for CAWSVLGLGTGRGTEAFF.